This T cell receptor (beta chain) was obtained from a study of shared clonotypes between healthy human individuals (dated by TCRdb to about 2020). A note on the overall study: A couple of women and a few men aged 18 to 49 years were included in the cohort. Per donor, three plates each were used for CD4 naive and CD4 memory, two for CD8 naive, and one for CD8 memory. Blood TCR repertoires of roughly five healthy adults were deeply sequenced to estimate repertoire size and the extent of clonotype sharing between individuals. Different laboratories and diverse techniques were used to prepare libraries and sequence TCR repertoires, to increase sequencing depth and limit assay-specific biases. Per donor, leukapheresis produced somewhere between about 0.94 and 9 billion PBMCs.

The CDR3 has 15 amino acids, counting the end cysteine and phenylalanine. The CDR3 DNA has 45 bases and is translated from base 1. V was cut back by 1 base and J by 0 bases, leaving a gap of 10 bases between them. In the germline V gene (reference sequence), CDR1 corresponds to SEHNR and CDR2 to FQNEAQ. TCR CDR3 regions were amplified from genomic DNA by multiplex PCR using the deep immunoSEQ assay. Genomic DNA extracted from each cell subset was distributed evenly over all wells of several immunoSEQ 96-well plates, and each plate served as one replicate. For sorted subsets, around 200 ng genomic DNA, equal to some 28,000 T cell genomes, was loaded into each replicate PCR. Purified libraries were quantified with a Qubit 3.0 fluorometer, sized on a Bioanalyzer 2100, and re-quantified with the KAPA Library Quantification kit. A separate single-read 150-cycle Illumina NextSeq 550 flow cell was used to sequence each immunoSEQ 96-well plate. In the paper's pipeline: Because the immunoSEQ output included only junctional sequences and no quality scores, the filtering could not be the same as the filtering used for full-length reads. To assign V/J genes and CDR3, sequences were annotated using PyIR, a Python wrapper for IgBLAST v1.9, with IMGT germline references. Any read was removed if the V/J assignment was weak (E-value above 1e-6), the CDR3 was missing, or the read contained stop codons, out-of-frame junctions, or ambiguous translated residues. V3J clonotypes were defined by identical inferred V gene, J gene, and CDR3 amino acid sequence. Percentage overlap between repertoires was computed as shared unique clonotypes divided by the size of the smaller repertoire. RTK rarefaction, the Chao1 estimator, and Recon v2.1 estimates of unobserved clonotypes were used to assess repertoire richness. OLGA was used to compute generation probabilities for all TCRbeta clonotypes that the gDNA method yielded from a handful of donors. TCRdb's version of the immuneACCESS table is confined to in-frame rearrangements and falls short of the full clone set. An unresolved V gene accounts for under half of the shortfall where checked; the remainder is of unknown origin. From that table come the V and J calls and clone size; the DNA was used to work out D and trimming. This sample holds around 650,000 clones; roughly 96% were observed only once. The top ten clonotypes cover less than 0.12% of the sample.

For the CD8 naive samples, CD45RO-negative cells were positively selected for CCR7, yielding a CD45RA+CCR7+ population from which TemRA cells were excluded. The donors were healthy, HIV-negative adults with no recently reported acute infections or vaccinations. Only Caucasian adults living in Nashville, Tennessee, USA were represented among the donors. Blood was collected by leukapheresis, and PBMCs were isolated by Ficoll-Histopaque density gradient centrifugation and then cryopreserved in liquid nitrogen vapor phase. Purity and quantity of every magnetically sorted T cell population were checked by analytical flow cytometry. Genomic DNA was isolated from each sorted fraction and quantified by UV absorbance on a Nanodrop 2000c. On this clone itself: The antigen this receptor binds is unknown. The record has no base qualities; no much larger clone is one base away.

What the work shows at the level of the full study, not this receptor alone: Higher generation probabilities were observed for clonotypes shared by all four sorted-subset donors than for non-shared clonotypes. Sampling was restricted to blood, and TCR repertoires in tissue are likely to differ from TCR repertoires in blood. Estimated clonotype richness was generally larger for naive than for memory subsets. Incomplete sequencing was indicated by rarefaction of sorted-subset datasets, despite the large sequencing depth. When several donors were compared, the shared fraction of clonotypes was roughly 5% for naive CD4, around 3.5% for naive CD8, 2% to 2.5% for memory CD4, and approximately 0.4% for memory CD8. The small number of donors limited the genetic and exposure-history diversity represented. Pairwise subsampling indicated that sequencing depth was expected to affect the degree of clonotype sharing among donors.

This sequence was found in a young woman in good health. Sequenced: naive CD8+ T cells sorted from blood. Taken with the paper, the label for cell subset or site translates to: CD45RA+CCR7+. The sequence joins TRBV7-9 to TRBJ2-7; the D gene is perhaps TRBD1 or TRBD2, each of them matching over 5 bases. The DNA sequence follows: TGTGCCAGCAGCTTAGGTGAGGGGAGCTCCTACGAGCAGTACTTC. It translates as CASSLGEGSSYEQYF. With the portions outside the CDR3 filled from the reference TRBV7-9 and TRBJ2-7 genes, the complete variable region becomes DTGVSQNPRHKITKRGQNVTFRCDPISEHNRLYWYRQTLGQGPEFLTYFQNEAQLEKSRLLSDRFSAERPKGSFSTLEIQRTEQGDSAMYLCASSLGEGSSYEQYFGPGTRLTVT.